This T cell receptor beta chain was sequenced during a study of T cells in Graves' hyperthyroidism and ophthalmopathy. Template material for amplifying TCR beta CDR3 regions consisted of RNA transcripts. During a first-round RT-PCR of the TCR CDR3, the HTBI primer set was used. TCRdb reprocessed the multiplex PCR reads via MiXCR and lists one record per CDR3 protein. Of 220,000 or so distinct CDR3 sequences detected, about 15% appear once; the ten largest clones hold 25% to 30%. This clonotype was counted ten times or more. The source material was blood. The clonotype comes from a young woman with Graves' ophthalmopathy.

The CDR3 region has the DNA TGCGCCAGCAGTGAGTCTAGCGTTAGCACAGATACGCAGTATTTT. This translates into CASSESSVSTDTQYF. The rearrangement joins TRBV10-1 to TRBJ2-3; maybe TRBD2 (5 bases). This CDR3 comprises 15 residues. V was clipped by 0 bases and J by 0 bases, with 7 bases between them. In germline, CDR1 is WNHNN, CDR2 SYGVQD (reference sequence).